The 10 T cell receptor beta chains reported below all come from one sample, sequenced in a study of cytomegalovirus exposure and HLA in healthy donors. PCR amplification relied on 60 Vbeta primers (plus 13 Jbeta primers). Using immunoSEQ multiplex PCR, the repertoire was profiled, and TCRdb retains in-frame clones only, with some absent. The table includes about 220,000 clones, approximately 68% detected once. The source material was PBMCs. These receptors were taken from a woman aged 25 to 45 in good health and CMV-seronegative.

Comment on this clone: A read error may account for a junction end that differs from germline. V and J are TRBV7-9 and TRBJ2-5; 10 bases align to TRBD2. The CDR3 sequence is 15 residues long. Germline lookup yields CDR1 SEHNR and CDR2 FQNEAQ (reference sequence). The CDR3 sequence: CSSSSQREGSETQYF. CDR3 sequence (DNA): TGTTCCAGCAGCTCTCAGCGGGAGGGTTCAGAGACCCAGTACTTC.

This clone occurred once. This chain connects TRBV7-6 to TRBJ2-3; D not certain. Germline CDR1 SGHVS, CDR2 FNYEAQ. This CDR3 is built from 14 residues. With 8 bases removed from V and 1 base from J, the gap between germline ends came to 13 bases. Here the CDR3 reads CASRSTRGTDTQYF. The CDR3, as DNA: TGTGCCAGCCGCTCGACCCGGGGCACAGATACGCAGTATTTT.

With regard to this clone: Its ends do not fully match the called genes, so a read error is possible. The V and J genes are TRBV30 and TRBJ1-6; 9 positions agree with TRBD1. CDR1 and CDR2 from the germline V gene are GTSNPN and SVGIG (reference sequence). CDR3 length: 15 residues. The CDR3 spells CAWRVQGAYNSPLPF. The CDR3 DNA follows: TGTGCCTGGCGTGTACAGGGGGCCTATAATTCACCCCTCCCCTTT.

This sequence joins TRBV21-1 and TRBJ2-7; whether TRBD1, the table's D call, matches the DNA was not checked. TRBV21-1 is marked as a pseudogene. This CDR3 is 15 amino acids long. Written as DNA, the CDR3 is TGTGCCAGCAGCAATAACAAAACCTCCAACTACGAGCAGTACTTC. Encoded protein: CASSNNKTSNYEQYF.

In this sample, this clone turned up once. V and J are TRBV18 and TRBJ2-5, with TRBD1 identical over 10 bases. Per the germline V gene, CDR1 is KGHSH and CDR2 is LQKENI. The CDR3 runs to 15 residues. J was trimmed by 1 base and V by 5 bases; bases with no gene match: 4. The CDR3 DNA sequence: TGTGCCAGCTCAATTGGACAGGGGGTCCAAGAGACCCAGTACTTC. Encoded protein: CASSIGQGVQETQYF.

CDR3 coding DNA: TGTGCCAGCAGTGAGCTAGCGGGAGGCCTGACCGGGGAGCTGTTTTTT. Its protein is CASSELAGGLTGELFF. The rearrangement uses TRBV6-4 and TRBJ2-2; the match to TRBD2 covers 11 bases. The germline gives CDR1 MRHNA, CDR2 SNTAGT. The CDR3 consists of 16 residues. V lost 3 bases, J lost 5 bases, and 5 bases stayed unmatched.

V usage is TRBV2 and J usage is TRBJ1-2; 7 bases fit TRBD1. Germline CDR1 reads SNHLY; CDR2 reads FYNNEI. The CDR3 has 14 amino acids. V lost 8 bases and J lost 7; bases outside the gene matches: 13. The CDR3 DNA reads as TGTGCCAGCCGGACAGGCCCGATTATTGGTGGCTACACCTTC. It translates to CASRTGPIIGGYTF.

The chain employs TRBV7-2 and TRBJ2-1, with 7 bases matching TRBD1. Germline V CDR1 and CDR2: SGHTA, FQGNSA. V gave up 5 bases and J gave up 0 bases; unmatched junction bases: 7. CDR3 length equals 16 residues. The DNA for the CDR3 is TGTGCCAGCAGCATTGGCAGGGGGAGCTCCTACAATGAGCAGTTCTTC. Translated, it gives CASSIGRGSSYNEQFF.

The chain uses TRBV11-2 and TRBJ2-7, with TRBD1 matching over 8 bases. Germline V gene data show CDR1 as SGHAT and CDR2 as FQNNGV. The ends lost 4 bases at V and 5 bases at J; junction bases unmatched: 10. The CDR3 is 15 residues long. The CDR3 nucleotides read TGTGCCAGCAGCTCGCCATGGACAGGGCCCCACGAGCAGTACTTC. Protein sequence: CASSSPWTGPHEQYF.

The genes are TRBV5-6 and TRBJ2-2; 9 bases align to TRBD2. V dropped 3 bases and J dropped 2; count of bases not matched to a gene: 5. CDR1 SGHDT and CDR2 YYEEEE come from the germline V gene. The CDR3 runs 16 residues. CDR3 DNA sequence: TGTGCCAGCAGCTCTACTAGCGGGTATAACACCGGGGAGCTGTTTTTT. This encodes CASSSTSGYNTGELFF.